These 32 T cell receptor beta chains came from one sample sequenced in a study of T cell responses to AZD1222 COVID-19 vaccine. Sequencing used immunoSEQ multiplex PCR; TCRdb keeps in-frame clones, though not all of them. The sample includes 150,000 to 200,000 clones, roughly 88% of them seen just once. This specimen consisted of peripheral blood, obtained on day 0 of AZD1222 vaccination. These receptors were collected from an adult in good health.

This chain connects TRBV29-1 to TRBJ1-2, with TRBD1 matching 7 bases. This CDR3 contains 13 residues. J lost 4 bases, V lost 4 bases, and 6 bases had no gene match. Germline V CDR1 and CDR2: SQVTM, ANQGSEA. Written as DNA, the CDR3 is TGCAGCGTTGGGGACAGCCCCCTCTATGGCTACACCTTC. This encodes CSVGDSPLYGYTF.

This clone was seen a few times. This chain joins TRBV30 and TRBJ1-5; unclear D gene. Germline-derived CDR1 and CDR2 are GTSNPN and SVGIG (reference sequence). The V gene lost 2 bases and the J gene lost 9 bases, with 14 bases spanning the gap. CDR3 length equals 13 residues. The CDR3 sequence is CAWSQEIDRPQHF. CDR3 in DNA: TGTGCCTGGAGTCAGGAGATAGATAGGCCCCAGCATTTT.

The chain joins TRBV7-2 to TRBJ1-6, with D possibly being TRBD1 (5 bases). Germline CDR1 is SGHTA and CDR2 is FQGNSA. V dropped 5 bases and J dropped 9 bases, with 17 bases sitting between them. The CDR3 covers 15 residues. This CDR3 is CASSPASRESSPLHF. The CDR3, as DNA: TGTGCCAGCAGCCCCGCATCCAGGGAAAGTTCACCCCTCCACTTT.

V usage is TRBV2 and J usage is TRBJ2-7; 9 bases are shared with TRBD1. Germline CDR1 reads SNHLY; CDR2 reads FYNNEI. This CDR3 region has 14 residues. The V gene end was trimmed by 6 bases and the J gene end by 5 bases; junction bases not matched to a gene: 8. CDR3 residues: CASSAQGALNEQYF. In DNA, the CDR3 is TGTGCCAGCAGCGCACAGGGGGCTCTAAACGAGCAGTACTTC.

The CDR3 reads CSASPPRQGAIQPQHF. The DNA of the CDR3 is TGCAGTGCTAGTCCGCCTCGTCAGGGGGCCATTCAGCCCCAGCATTTT. The V call is TRBV20-1, the J call TRBJ1-5, with 8 positions matching TRBD1. Germline V gene data show CDR1 as DFQATT and CDR2 as SNEGSKA (reference sequence). Germline trimming cut 3 bases from V and 6 bases from J; bases unmatched to any gene: 13. The CDR3 is 16 residues long.

CDR3 residues: CASSHRRQGAGEQYF. In nucleotides, the CDR3 is TGTGCCAGCAGCCACCGCAGACAGGGGGCGGGCGAGCAGTACTTC. The rearrangement links TRBV3-1 (or the pseudogene TRBV3-2) to TRBJ2-7, with 10 bases aligning to TRBD1. Losses at the gene ends were 3 bases for V and 6 bases for J; bases not matched to a gene: 8. CDR1 is LGHDT and CDR2 is YNNKEL in the germline V gene (reference sequence). CDR3 length: 15 residues.

This clone was seen once. J is TRBJ1-1 and V is TRBV10-3; the D gene is possibly TRBD1 (5 bases). The CDR3 runs to 14 residues. Germline assignment: CDR1 ENHRY and CDR2 SYGVKD. Trimming removed 3 bases from V and 0 bases from J, with 8 bases in between. CDR3 DNA: TGTGCCATCAGTGAAGACAGCCTGAACACTGAAGCTTTCTTT. Translating gives CAISEDSLNTEAFF.

This chain links TRBV4-1 with TRBJ1-5; TRBD1 matches at 10 bases. CDR3 size: 16 residues. Germline V CDR1 and CDR2: MGHRA, YSYEKL. Trimming took 1 base from V and 9 from J; bases not matched to a gene: 9. The CDR3 sequence is CASSQVGTGVLGPQHF. In DNA form, the CDR3 reads TGCGCCAGCAGCCAAGTTGGGACAGGGGTTTTAGGGCCCCAGCATTTT.

This rearrangement joins TRBV15 to TRBJ2-7; D may correspond to TRBD1 or TRBD2 (5 bases each). This CDR3 is built from 15 residues. CDR1 and CDR2 from the germline V gene are LNHNV and YYDKDF (reference sequence). Trimming cost V 0 bases and J 9 bases, with 18 bases left between them. The CDR3 loop is CATSRDGAGASGQYF. CDR3 nucleotide sequence: TGTGCCACCAGCAGAGATGGGGCCGGGGCCAGCGGGCAGTACTTC.

The chain recombines TRBV6-4 with TRBJ1-1, with TRBD1 matching 8 bases. The CDR3 runs 12 residues. Germline V gene data show CDR1 as MRHNA and CDR2 as SNTAGT. The ends lost 11 bases at V and 5 bases at J; junction bases unmatched: 7. As DNA, the CDR3 is TGTGCCGCATCCAGGGGGCAGACTGAAGCTTTCTTT. Amino acids: CAASRGQTEAFF.

This chain uses TRBV9 with TRBJ1-1; perhaps TRBD1 as D (5 bases). The CDR3 is 14 amino acids. CDR1 and CDR2 from the germline V gene are SGDLS and YYNGEE. Trimming removed 0 bases at V and 7 bases at J, with 13 bases between. CDR3 DNA sequence: TGTGCCAGCAGCGTAGAGGGGAGGGGCGGTGAAGCTTTCTTT. It specifies CASSVEGRGGEAFF.

This rearrangement joins TRBV18 to TRBJ1-1; D perhaps matches TRBD1 (5 bases). CDR1 is KGHSH, CDR2 LQKENI, per germline. This CDR3 is built from 13 residues. V gave up 10 bases and J gave up 0 bases, with 12 bases separating them. CDR3: CATRPGLNTEAFF. In nucleotides, the CDR3 is TGTGCCACTCGACCGGGACTGAACACTGAAGCTTTCTTT.

V usage is TRBV11-3 and J usage is TRBJ2-2; D unclear. This CDR3 is 13 amino acids long. The ends were cut back, 5 bases at V and 4 bases at J, with 8 bases in the middle. Germline lookup yields CDR1 SGHNT and CDR2 YENEEA. The CDR3 region is CASSPPGTGELFF. The CDR3 DNA sequence: TGTGCCAGCAGCCCCCCCGGCACCGGGGAGCTGTTTTTT.

The J gene is TRBJ1-5, the V gene TRBV15; maybe TRBD1 (6 bases). The CDR3 has 15 amino acids. V was clipped by 0 bases and J by 5 bases, with 11 bases between them. The germline CDR1 and CDR2 sequences are LNHNV and YYDKDF (reference sequence). The CDR3 DNA follows: TGTGCCACCAGCAGAGAGGCGACAGGTTATCAGCCCCAGCATTTT. It translates to CATSREATGYQPQHF.

V is TRBV5-3 and J is TRBJ2-1, with D perhaps TRBD1 or TRBD2 (5 bases each). TRBV5-3 is classed as an ORF, of uncertain function. The CDR3 is 16 amino acids. The ends were cut back, 5 bases at V and 0 bases at J, with 15 bases in the middle. The CDR3 region is CARRGRGRTSYNEQFF. The DNA of the CDR3 is TGTGCCAGAAGGGGACGCGGGCGAACCTCCTACAATGAGCAGTTCTTC.

The rearrangement joins TRBV30 to TRBJ1-2; a possible D gene is TRBD1 (6 bases). Germline V gene lookup returns CDR1 GTSNPN and CDR2 SVGIG (reference sequence). V was clipped by 2 bases and J by 4 bases, with 14 bases between them. The CDR3 is 14 amino acids. In DNA form, the CDR3 reads TGTGCCTGGAGTTTGTCAGGGGCTCGCTATGGCTACACCTTC. Translating gives CAWSLSGARYGYTF.

This chain connects TRBV4-2 to TRBJ2-5, with 10 bases fitting TRBD2. CDR1 is LGHNA, CDR2 YNFKEQ, per germline. The V gene end was trimmed by 4 bases and the J gene end by 3 bases; junction bases not matched to a gene: 17. The CDR3 sequence is 19 residues long. CDR3 residues: CASSPLLGLAEQPEETQYF. For the CDR3, the DNA is TGTGCCAGCAGCCCCCTTCTCGGACTAGCGGAACAACCCGAAGAGACCCAGTACTTC.

In this sample, this clone turned up once. This sequence joins TRBV7-2 and TRBJ2-7; TRBD2 matches 14 bases. Germline lookup yields CDR1 SGHTA and CDR2 FQGNSA. J gave up 3 bases and V 5 bases, and 9 bases lay outside the gene matches. CDR3 size: 17 residues. The CDR3 sequence is CASSLTSGGAKVYEQYF. The CDR3 DNA is TGTGCCAGCAGCCTGACTAGCGGGGGGGCCAAAGTCTACGAGCAGTACTTC.

The chain combines TRBV30 with TRBJ1-2; D possibly corresponds to TRBD1 (5 bases). Per germline, CDR1 GTSNPN and CDR2 SVGIG (reference sequence). V lost 4 bases, J lost 4 bases, and 16 bases lay in between. The CDR3 spans 14 residues. CDR3 amino acids: CAWTLDSLTYGYTF. The CDR3 DNA reads TGTGCCTGGACCCTTGACAGTCTCACCTATGGCTACACCTTC.

A few counts support this clone. One end of the junction does not line up with germline, which may come from a read error. The CDR3 here is CASSPPGQGLYEQYF. The CDR3 region has the DNA TGTGCTAGCAGCCCCCCGGGACAGGGGCTCTACGAGCAGTACTTC. The V call is TRBV7-7, the J call TRBJ2-7; 10 nucleotides match TRBD1. Looked up from germline, CDR1 is SSHAT and CDR2 is FNYEAQ (reference sequence). The CDR3 totals 15 residues.

V gene TRBV2 combines with J gene TRBJ2-5; D possibly matches TRBD1 or TRBD2 (5 bases each). CDR3 length: 16 residues. V lost 3 bases, J lost 2 bases, and 16 bases lay in between. Germline V gene lookup returns CDR1 SNHLY and CDR2 FYNNEI. CDR3 sequence (DNA): TGTGCCAGCAGTGAGGTCGGTCGGTGGGGGCAAGAGACCCAGTACTTC. Its protein product is CASSEVGRWGQETQYF.

The genes are TRBV28 and TRBJ2-7, with D maybe TRBD2 (7 bases). V was cut by 2 bases and J by 3 bases, with 20 bases left in between. The germline gives CDR1 MDHEN, CDR2 SYDVKM. This CDR3 spans 17 amino acids. Here the CDR3 reads CASSLGVAGQGNYEQYF. CDR3 coding DNA: TGTGCCAGCAGTTTAGGAGTAGCGGGCCAGGGGAACTACGAGCAGTACTTC.

The CDR3 region is CASSLEDRGRLGYTF. For the CDR3, the DNA is TGCGCCAGCAGCTTGGAAGACAGGGGGCGTCTTGGCTACACCTTC. The V and J genes are TRBV5-1 and TRBJ1-2; 10 bases fit TRBD1. The CDR3 spans 15 residues. Germline V gene data show CDR1 as SGHRS and CDR2 as YFSETQ. With V trimmed by 0 bases and J by 7 bases, 6 bases remained unmatched.

The chain links TRBV5-4 to TRBJ2-1, with a weak D call TRBD2 (7 bases). V dropped 4 bases and J dropped 9 bases, with 20 bases sitting between them. This CDR3 comprises 15 residues. From germline, CDR1 is SGHNT and CDR2 YYREEE (reference sequence). CDR3 protein: CASSAERGAPGEQFF. DNA for the CDR3: TGTGCCAGCAGCGCAGAACGGGGGGCCCCTGGTGAGCAGTTCTTC.

The gene calls are TRBV14 and TRBJ2-1; 9 bases map to TRBD1. Trimming cost V 3 bases and J 10 bases; bases outside gene matches: 10. Germline V CDR1 and CDR2: SGHDN, FVKESK. CDR3 length: 15 amino acids. CDR3 amino acids: CASSQTGTGHREQFF. DNA of the CDR3: TGTGCCAGCAGCCAGACCGGGACAGGGCATAGGGAGCAGTTCTTC.

This clone was seen a single time. The chain has TRBV30 and TRBJ2-2; possibly TRBD2 for D (6 bases). V was trimmed by 7 bases and J by 9 bases, leaving 27 bases between them. The CDR3 totals 16 residues. CDR1 is GTSNPN and CDR2 is SVGIG in the germline V gene (reference sequence). CDR3 nucleotide sequence: TGTGCCTTCCCCGCGTCACTAGCCGGGAGTACTAGGGAGCTGTTTTTT. The encoded protein is CAFPASLAGSTRELFF.

This clone appeared a single time. The CDR3 bases are TGTGCCAGCAGCGAGCGAACAGGACCCAAAAGCACCGGGGAGCTGTTTTTT. Translating it yields CASSERTGPKSTGELFF. The chain uses TRBV11-3 and TRBJ2-2, with D perhaps matching TRBD1 (5 bases). The CDR3 totals 17 residues. The germline V gene has CDR1 SGHNT and CDR2 YENEEA. The V end lost 5 bases, the J end lost 4 bases, and 20 bases lay between the germline ends.

This chain joins TRBV6-5 and TRBJ1-2; TRBD1 agrees at 10 bases. Germline CDR1 reads MNHEY; CDR2 reads SVGAGI. This CDR3 comprises 14 residues. Trimming at V came to 6 bases and at J to 7 bases, leaving 8 bases not matched to a gene. The CDR3 sequence is CASSDRDRGRGYTF. The CDR3 region has the DNA TGTGCCAGCAGCGACCGGGACAGGGGCCGTGGCTACACCTTC.

The rearrangement uses TRBV28 and TRBJ1-5, with TRBD1 identical over 9 bases. The junction had 6 bases not matched to a gene; V was cut back by 5 bases and J by 7 bases. The CDR3 length is 14 residues. In germline, CDR1 is MDHEN, CDR2 SYDVKM. The CDR3 nucleotides are TGTGCCAGCAGTCTACAGGGGGCAAACCAGCCCCAGCATTTT. Amino acid sequence: CASSLQGANQPQHF.

This sequence joins TRBV5-1 and TRBJ2-7; unclear D gene. CDR1 and CDR2 (germline): SGHRS, YFSETQ. CDR3 length: 14 residues. V lost 4 bases to trimming and J lost 2 bases, with 13 bases between them. The CDR3 reads CASSPYSGTYEQYF. In DNA form, the CDR3 reads TGCGCCAGCAGCCCCTACTCGGGCACCTACGAGCAGTACTTC.

The V and J genes are TRBV29-1 and TRBJ2-1; 9 positions agree with TRBD1. The CDR3 extends over 15 amino acids. CDR1 is SQVTM, CDR2 ANQGSEA, per germline. Unmatched junction bases numbered 8, after V lost 4 bases and J lost 4 bases. The DNA of the CDR3 is TGCAGCGTTGCGGGGGACAGGGACCCATACAATGAGCAGTTCTTC. This gives the protein CSVAGDRDPYNEQFF.

The chain couples TRBV5-8 to TRBJ1-5; weak D call: TRBD1 (5 bases). Deletions cut 3 bases from V and 6 bases from J, with 13 bases between. This CDR3 contains 14 residues. Germline values: CDR1 SGHTS, CDR2 YDEGEE. CDR3 protein: CASSSVDRSQPQHF. CDR3 in DNA: TGTGCCAGCAGCTCAGTCGACAGAAGTCAGCCCCAGCATTTT.